This T cell receptor beta chain was retrieved from a study of blood T cell repertoires in COVID-19. The assay was immunoSEQ multiplex PCR, and TCRdb's table has in-frame clones only and misses some. The sample gives some 220,000 clones, nearly 85% of which show up once; roughly 5% is in the top ten. This CDR3 spans 16 amino acids. This TCR came from a human donor in a cohort sampled during active COVID-19. The genes are TRBV21-1 and TRBJ1-5; TRBD1 is the table's D call and was not checked against the DNA. TRBV21-1 counts as a pseudogene. Material: peripheral blood. The CDR3 sequence: CASSKQGIGSNQPQHF. The CDR3 DNA reads as TGTGCCAGCAGCAAGCAGGGTATAGGGAGCAATCAGCCCCAGCATTTT.